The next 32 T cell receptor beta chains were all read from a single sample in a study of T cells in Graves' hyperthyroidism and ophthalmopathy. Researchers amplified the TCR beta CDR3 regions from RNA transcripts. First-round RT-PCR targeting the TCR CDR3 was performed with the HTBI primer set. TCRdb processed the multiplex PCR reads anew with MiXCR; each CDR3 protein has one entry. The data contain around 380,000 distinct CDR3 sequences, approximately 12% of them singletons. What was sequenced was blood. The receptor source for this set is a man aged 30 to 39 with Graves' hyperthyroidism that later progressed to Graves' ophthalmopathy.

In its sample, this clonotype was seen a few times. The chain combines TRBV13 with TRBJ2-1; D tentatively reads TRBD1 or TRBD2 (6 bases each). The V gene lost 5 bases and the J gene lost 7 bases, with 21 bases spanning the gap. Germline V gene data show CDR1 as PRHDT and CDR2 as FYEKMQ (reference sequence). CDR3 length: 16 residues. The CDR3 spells CASSLVVGGRGNEQFF. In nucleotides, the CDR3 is TGTGCCAGCAGCCTAGTAGTGGGGGGCCGGGGTAATGAGCAGTTCTTC.

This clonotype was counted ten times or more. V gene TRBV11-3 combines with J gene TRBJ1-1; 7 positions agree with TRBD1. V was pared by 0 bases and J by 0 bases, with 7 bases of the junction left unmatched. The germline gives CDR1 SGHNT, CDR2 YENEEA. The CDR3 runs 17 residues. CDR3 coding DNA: TGTGCCAGCAGCTTAGAGCGCGACAGGGCGATGAACACTGAAGCTTTCTTT. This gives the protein CASSLERDRAMNTEAFF.

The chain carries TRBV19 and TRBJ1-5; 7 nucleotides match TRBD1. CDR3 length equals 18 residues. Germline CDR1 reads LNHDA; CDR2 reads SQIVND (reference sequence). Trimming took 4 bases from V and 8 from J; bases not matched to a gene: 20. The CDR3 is CASSTIRQGALGKEPQHF. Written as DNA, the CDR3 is TGTGCCAGTAGTACAATCAGACAGGGCGCGTTAGGAAAAGAGCCCCAGCATTTT.

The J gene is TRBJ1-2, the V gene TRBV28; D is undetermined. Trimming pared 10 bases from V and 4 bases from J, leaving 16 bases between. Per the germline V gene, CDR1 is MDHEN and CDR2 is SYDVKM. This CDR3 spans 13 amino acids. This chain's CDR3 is CATEREGGYGYTF. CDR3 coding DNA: TGTGCCACAGAAAGGGAAGGCGGCTATGGCTACACCTTC.

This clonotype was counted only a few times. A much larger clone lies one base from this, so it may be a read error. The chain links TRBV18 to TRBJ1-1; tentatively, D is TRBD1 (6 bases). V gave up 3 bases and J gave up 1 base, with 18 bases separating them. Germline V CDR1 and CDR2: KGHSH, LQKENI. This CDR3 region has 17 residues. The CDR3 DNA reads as TGTGCCAGCTCACCCGGCTCAAGGACAGCCCCGAACACTGAAGCTTTCTTT. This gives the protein CASSPGSRTAPNTEAFF.

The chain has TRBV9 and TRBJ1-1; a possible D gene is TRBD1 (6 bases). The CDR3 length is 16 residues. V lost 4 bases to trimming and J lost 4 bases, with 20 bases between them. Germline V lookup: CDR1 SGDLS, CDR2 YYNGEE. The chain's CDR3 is CASSFSTGPWGTEAFF. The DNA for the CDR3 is TGTGCCAGCAGCTTCTCCACAGGGCCCTGGGGCACTGAAGCTTTCTTT.

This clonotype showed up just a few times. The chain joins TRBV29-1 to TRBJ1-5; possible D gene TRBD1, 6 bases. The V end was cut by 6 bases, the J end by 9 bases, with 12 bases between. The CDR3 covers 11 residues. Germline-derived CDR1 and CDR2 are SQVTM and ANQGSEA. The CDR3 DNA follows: TGCAGCGTCACAGGGATTCGGCCCCAGCATTTT. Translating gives CSVTGIRPQHF.

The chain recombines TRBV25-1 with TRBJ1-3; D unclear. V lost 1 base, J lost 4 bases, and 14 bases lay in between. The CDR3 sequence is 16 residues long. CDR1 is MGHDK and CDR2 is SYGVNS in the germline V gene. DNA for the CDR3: TGTGCCAGCAGTGAATGGAGTAGGGTCCGCGGAAACACCATATATTTT. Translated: CASSEWSRVRGNTIYF.

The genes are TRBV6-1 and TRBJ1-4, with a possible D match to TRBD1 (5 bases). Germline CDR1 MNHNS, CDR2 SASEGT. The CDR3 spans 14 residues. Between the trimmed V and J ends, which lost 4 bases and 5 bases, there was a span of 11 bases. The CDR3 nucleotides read TGTGCCAGCAGTGTTGGGACGCAAAATGAAAAACTGTTTTTT. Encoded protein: CASSVGTQNEKLFF.

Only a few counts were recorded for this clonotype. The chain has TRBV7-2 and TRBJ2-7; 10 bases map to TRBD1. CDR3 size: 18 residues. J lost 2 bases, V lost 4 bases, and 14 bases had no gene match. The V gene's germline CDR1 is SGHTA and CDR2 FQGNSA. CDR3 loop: CASSSYPGRDRGTYEQYF. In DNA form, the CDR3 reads TGTGCCAGCAGCTCATACCCCGGCCGGGACAGGGGTACCTACGAGCAGTACTTC.

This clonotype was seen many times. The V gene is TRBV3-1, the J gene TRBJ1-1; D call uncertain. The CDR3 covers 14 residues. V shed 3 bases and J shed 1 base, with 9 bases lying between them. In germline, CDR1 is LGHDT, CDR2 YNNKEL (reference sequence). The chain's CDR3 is CASSQTPGNTEAFF. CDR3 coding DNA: TGTGCCAGCAGCCAGACTCCAGGGAACACTGAAGCTTTCTTT.

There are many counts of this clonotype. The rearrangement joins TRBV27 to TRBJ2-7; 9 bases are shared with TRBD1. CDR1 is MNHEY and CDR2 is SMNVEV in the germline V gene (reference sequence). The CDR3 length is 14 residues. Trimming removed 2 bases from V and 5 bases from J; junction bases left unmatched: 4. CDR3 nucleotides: TGTGCCAGCAGTTTAGAGGACAGGGGCCACGAGCAGTACTTC. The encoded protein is CASSLEDRGHEQYF.

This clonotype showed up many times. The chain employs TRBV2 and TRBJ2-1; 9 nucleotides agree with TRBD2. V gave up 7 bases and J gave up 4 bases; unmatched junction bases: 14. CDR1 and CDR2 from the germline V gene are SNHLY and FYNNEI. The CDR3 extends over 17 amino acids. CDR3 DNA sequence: TGTGCCAGCACCCAAAGGGGCCTAGCGGGGACATACAATGAGCAGTTCTTC. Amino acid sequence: CASTQRGLAGTYNEQFF.

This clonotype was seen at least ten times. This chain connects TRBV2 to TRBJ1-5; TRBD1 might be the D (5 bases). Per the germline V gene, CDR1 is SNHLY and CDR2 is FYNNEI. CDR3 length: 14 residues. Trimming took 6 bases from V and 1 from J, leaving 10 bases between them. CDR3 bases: TGTGCCAGCAGGGGTGACAGCAGCAATCAGCCCCAGCATTTT. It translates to CASRGDSSNQPQHF.

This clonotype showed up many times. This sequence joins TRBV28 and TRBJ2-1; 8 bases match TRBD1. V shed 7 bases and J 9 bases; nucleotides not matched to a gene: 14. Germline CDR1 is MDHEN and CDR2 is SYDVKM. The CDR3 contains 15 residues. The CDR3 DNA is TGTGCCAGCACCCTATCCAGGGGGCGGATATCTGAGCAGTTCTTC. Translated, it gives CASTLSRGRISEQFF.

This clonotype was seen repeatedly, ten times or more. The DNA of the CDR3 is TGTGCCAGCAGTTATACAGGGGTCGGGCAAGAGACCCAGTACTTC. Protein: CASSYTGVGQETQYF. J is TRBJ2-5 and V is TRBV6-1; 7 bases match TRBD1. The CDR3 consists of 15 residues. From germline, CDR1 is MNHNS and CDR2 SASEGT. The ends lost 5 bases at V and 2 bases at J; junction bases unmatched: 8.

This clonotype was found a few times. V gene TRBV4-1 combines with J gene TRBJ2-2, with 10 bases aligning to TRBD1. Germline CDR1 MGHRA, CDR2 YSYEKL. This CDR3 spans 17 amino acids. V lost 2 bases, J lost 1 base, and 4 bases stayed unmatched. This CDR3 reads CASSQPGQGLNTGELFF. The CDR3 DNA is TGCGCCAGCAGCCAACCGGGACAGGGGTTGAACACCGGGGAGCTGTTTTTT.

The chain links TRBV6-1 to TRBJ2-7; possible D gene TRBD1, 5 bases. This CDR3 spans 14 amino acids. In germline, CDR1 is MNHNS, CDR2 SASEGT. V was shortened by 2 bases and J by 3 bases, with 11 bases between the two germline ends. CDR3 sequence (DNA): TGTGCCAGCAGTGAAAGGGGCAGGGACTACGAGCAGTACTTC. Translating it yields CASSERGRDYEQYF.

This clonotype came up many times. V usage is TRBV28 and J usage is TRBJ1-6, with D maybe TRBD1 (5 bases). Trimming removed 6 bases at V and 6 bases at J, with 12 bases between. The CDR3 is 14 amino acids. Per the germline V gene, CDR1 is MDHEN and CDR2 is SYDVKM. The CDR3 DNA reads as TGTGCCAGCAGCTTGAGGGACCGTAATTCACCCCTCCACTTT. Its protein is CASSLRDRNSPLHF.

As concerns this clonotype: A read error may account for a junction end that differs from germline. The CDR3 spells CASSPDRALPYGQYF. DNA of the CDR3: TGTGCCAGCAGCCCTGACAGGGCGCTTCCCTACGGGCAGTACTTC. V and J are TRBV7-8 and TRBJ2-7; 7 bases map to TRBD1. The germline V gene encodes CDR1 SGHVS and CDR2 FQNEAQ. CDR3 length: 15 residues.

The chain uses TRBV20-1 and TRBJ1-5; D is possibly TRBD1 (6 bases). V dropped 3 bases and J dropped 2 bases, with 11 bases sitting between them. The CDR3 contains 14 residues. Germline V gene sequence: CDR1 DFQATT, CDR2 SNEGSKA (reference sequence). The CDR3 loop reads CSASRGAGNQPQHF. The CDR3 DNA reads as TGCAGTGCTAGTCGGGGGGCCGGCAATCAGCCCCAGCATTTT.

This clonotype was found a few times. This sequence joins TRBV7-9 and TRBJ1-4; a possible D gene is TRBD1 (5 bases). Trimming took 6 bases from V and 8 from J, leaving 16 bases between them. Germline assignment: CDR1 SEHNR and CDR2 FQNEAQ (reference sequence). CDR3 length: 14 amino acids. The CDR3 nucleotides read TGTGCCAGCAGTCCCGGGACGGACGGGGAAAAACTGTTTTTT. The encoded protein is CASSPGTDGEKLFF. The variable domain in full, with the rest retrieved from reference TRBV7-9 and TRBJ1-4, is DTGVSQNPRHKITKRGQNVTFRCDPISEHNRLYWYRQTLGQGPEFLTYFQNEAQLEKSRLLSDRFSAERPKGSFSTLEIQRTEQGDSAMYLCASSPGTDGEKLFFGSGTQLSVL.

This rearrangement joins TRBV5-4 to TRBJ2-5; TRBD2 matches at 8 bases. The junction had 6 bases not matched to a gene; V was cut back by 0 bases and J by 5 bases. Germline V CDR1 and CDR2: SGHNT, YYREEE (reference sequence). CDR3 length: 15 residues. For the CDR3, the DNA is TGTGCCAGCAGCTTGGGACGGGGGGGCGAGGAGACCCAGTACTTC. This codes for CASSLGRGGEETQYF.

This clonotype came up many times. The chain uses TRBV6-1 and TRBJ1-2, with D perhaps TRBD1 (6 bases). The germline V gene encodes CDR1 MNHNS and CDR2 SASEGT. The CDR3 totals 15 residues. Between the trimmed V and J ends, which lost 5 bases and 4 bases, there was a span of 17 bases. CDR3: CASSLQGPAGYGYTF. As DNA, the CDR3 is TGTGCCAGCAGTCTTCAGGGGCCAGCGGGCTATGGCTACACCTTC.

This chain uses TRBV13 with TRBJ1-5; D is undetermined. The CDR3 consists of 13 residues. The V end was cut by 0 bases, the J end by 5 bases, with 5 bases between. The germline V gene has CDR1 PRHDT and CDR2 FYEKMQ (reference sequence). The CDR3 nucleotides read TGTGCCAGCAGCTTAGGGGTCTATCAGCCCCAGCATTTT. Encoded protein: CASSLGVYQPQHF.

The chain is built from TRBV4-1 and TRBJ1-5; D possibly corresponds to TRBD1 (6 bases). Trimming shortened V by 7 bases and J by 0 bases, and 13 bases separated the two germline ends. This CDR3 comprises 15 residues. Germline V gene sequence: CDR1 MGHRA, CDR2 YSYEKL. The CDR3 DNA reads TGCGCCAGCACCCAGAGGACAGATAGCAATCAGCCCCAGCATTTT. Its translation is CASTQRTDSNQPQHF.

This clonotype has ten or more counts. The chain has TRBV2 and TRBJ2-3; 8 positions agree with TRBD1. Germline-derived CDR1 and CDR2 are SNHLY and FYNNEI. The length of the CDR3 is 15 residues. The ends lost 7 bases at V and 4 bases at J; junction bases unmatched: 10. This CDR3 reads CASIRTGRFSDTQYF. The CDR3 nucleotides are TGTGCCAGCATCCGGACAGGGAGGTTTTCAGATACGCAGTATTTT.

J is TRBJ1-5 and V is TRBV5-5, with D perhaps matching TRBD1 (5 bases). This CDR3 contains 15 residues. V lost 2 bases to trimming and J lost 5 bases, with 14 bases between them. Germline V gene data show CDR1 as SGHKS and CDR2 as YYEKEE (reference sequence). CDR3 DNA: TGTGCCAGCAGCTTATCTTCCGGGGCATATCAGCCCCAGCATTTT. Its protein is CASSLSSGAYQPQHF.

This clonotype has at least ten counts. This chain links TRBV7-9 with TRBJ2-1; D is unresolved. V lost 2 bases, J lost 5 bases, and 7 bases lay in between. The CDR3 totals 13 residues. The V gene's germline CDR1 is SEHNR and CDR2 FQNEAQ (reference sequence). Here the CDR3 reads CASSLSAHNEQFF. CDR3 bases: TGTGCCAGCAGCTTAAGCGCTCACAATGAGCAGTTCTTC.

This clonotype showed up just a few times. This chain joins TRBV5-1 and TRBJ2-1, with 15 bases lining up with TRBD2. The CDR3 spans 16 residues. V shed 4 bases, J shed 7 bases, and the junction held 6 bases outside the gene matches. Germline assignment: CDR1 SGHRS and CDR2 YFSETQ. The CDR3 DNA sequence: TGCGCCAGCAGCATCAGGACTAGCGGGGGGGGTAATGAGCAGTTCTTC. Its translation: CASSIRTSGGGNEQFF.

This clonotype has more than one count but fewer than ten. CDR3 residues: CASGPRETVNNEQFF. CDR3 DNA sequence: TGTGCCAGCGGCCCGAGGGAAACCGTAAACAATGAGCAGTTCTTC. The chain has TRBV11-3 and TRBJ2-1; a weak D match, TRBD2 (5 bases). Germline V gene lookup returns CDR1 SGHNT and CDR2 YENEEA. V lost 8 bases to trimming and J lost 5 bases, with 19 bases between them. CDR3 length: 15 amino acids.

As DNA, the CDR3 is TGCAGTGCTATCGGGACGGGTGATGACACAGATACGCAGTATTTT. Translated, it gives CSAIGTGDDTDTQYF. The chain recombines TRBV20-1 with TRBJ2-3; D may match TRBD1 or TRBD2 (5 bases each). V was trimmed by 4 bases and J by 2 bases, leaving 16 bases between them. There are 15 residues in the CDR3. Per the germline V gene, CDR1 is DFQATT and CDR2 is SNEGSKA (reference sequence).